This TCR beta chain originates from a study of blood T cell repertoires in COVID-19. Study information: Spain, Italy and the United States supplied samples that represented acute and convalescent COVID-19. In each case, the material was cDNA or gDNA derived from T cells, B-cell-depleted T cells, or PBMCs.

Assay: immunoSEQ multiplex PCR; the TCRdb copy retains only in-frame clones and omits some. The repertoire holds just over 90,000 clones, around 90% seen once, with 1.5% in the top ten. Sequenced: peripheral blood. This clonotype originated in a human donor with active COVID-19. The donor label of this sample is uncertain.

CDR3 protein: CASSGTGRAYEQYF. The CDR3 DNA follows: TGTGCCAGCAGCGGGACAGGGAGGGCCTACGAGCAGTACTTC. V and J are TRBV9 and TRBJ2-7; D is possibly TRBD1 (8 bases). This CDR3 is built from 14 residues. The ends were cut back, 3 bases at V and 2 bases at J, with 12 bases in the middle. Germline V gives CDR1 SGDLS, CDR2 YYNGEE.